The clone carrying this TCR beta chain appeared many times. Germline is not matched at one junction end, which may reflect a read error. Germline V gene lookup returns CDR1 SQVTM and CDR2 ANQGSEA. The CDR3 extends over 14 amino acids. This record comes from a study of response to subunit inactivated influenza vaccine. From the RT-PCR reads, TCRdb called clonotypes with MiXCR, one entry per CDR3 protein. The table records more than 550,000 distinct CDR3 sequences, 12% of them present only once. The sequences come from PBMCs from blood, collected on the day of vaccination. The J gene is TRBJ2-7, the V gene TRBV29-1, with 8 bases lining up with TRBD2. The sequence came from a man in his forties or fifties who received an inactivated influenza vaccine. The CDR3 DNA sequence: TGCAGCGTCGAAGTTAGCGGGACGGCTAACGAGCAGTACTTC. Translation: CSVEVSGTANEQYF.